The rows below give T cell receptor beta chains drawn from one sample of a study of blood T cells in healthy people across ages. TCRdb re-called the 5' RACE reads through MiXCR, storing one row per CDR3 protein. The sample holds about 670,000 distinct CDR3 sequences, approximately 40% seen once. The sequenced sample was blood. The source of these receptors is an elderly man in good health. Both conserved end residues are part of each CDR3. D genes are given only for firm matches. Where a row states a size, it is once, few, many or the class of an expanded clone; other rows omit it.

clone size,J gene,V gene,D gene,CDR3 DNA,CDR3 protein
NA,TRBJ2-5,TRBV14,TRBD2,TGTGCCAGCAGCCAAGGAGGACTAGCCCCTCGTGAGACCCAGTACTTC,CASSQGGLAPRETQYF
NA,TRBJ2-3,TRBV6-6,TRBD2,TGTGCCAGCAGTACAACTAGCGGGAGGGCCACAGATACGCAGTATTTT,CASSTTSGRATDTQYF
NA,TRBJ2-3,TRBV20-1,TRBD1,TGCAGTGCTCCGTCCGGGACAGGGACTCCAGATACGCAGTATTTT,CSAPSGTGTPDTQYF
NA,TRBJ2-5,TRBV3-1,NA,TGTGCCAGCAGCCAAGGGAGGGGGATAGAGACCCAGTACTTC,CASSQGRGIETQYF
NA,TRBJ2-3,TRBV5-1,NA,TGCGCCAGCAGTGGGAGGGGGCTAGGCACAGATACGCAGTATTTT,CASSGRGLGTDTQYF
few,TRBJ2-5,TRBV5-8,NA,TGTGCCAGCATTAGCGCCTTTTGGGAGACCCAGTACTTC,CASISAFWETQYF
many,TRBJ2-7,TRBV20-1,TRBD2,TGCAGTGGGGTGGGGACTAGCGGGAGCATCAGGGACGAGCAGTACTTC,CSGVGTSGSIRDEQYF
NA,TRBJ2-5,TRBV7-2,TRBD2,TGTGCCAGCAGCTCCAATAGCGGGATGGACAATGAGCAGTACTTC,CASSSNSGMDNEQYF
NA,TRBJ2-5,TRBV14,TRBD2,TGTGCCAGCAGCCAGGGGACTAGCGGGGGATCCCAAGAGACCCAGTACTTC,CASSQGTSGGSQETQYF
NA,TRBJ2-3,TRBV7-3,NA,TGTGCCAGCAGCTTATCCCCACAGGTTACAGGTACGCAGTATTTT,CASSLSPQVTGTQYF
few,TRBJ1-1,TRBV27,TRBD1,TGTGCCAGCAGTCCGGGACAGGGGGTGATGAACACTGAAGCTTTCTTT,CASSPGQGVMNTEAFF
NA,TRBJ2-5,TRBV6-2/TRBV6-3,TRBD1,TGTGCCAGCAGTACCTGGACAGGGGGCGTTTTAGAGACCCAGTACTTC,CASSTWTGGVLETQYF
NA,TRBJ1-1,TRBV3-1,NA,TGTGCCAGCAGCCGGGTGGACACTGAAGCTTTCTTT,CASSRVDTEAFF
few,TRBJ2-1,TRBV14,TRBD2,TGTGCCAGCAGCGCGCTAGCGGGAGGGCGTTTCAATGAGCAGTTCTTC,CASSALAGGRFNEQFF
NA,TRBJ2-3,TRBV5-1,TRBD1,TGCGCCAGCAGCTTCCCAGTTGGTACAGGGGGCAAAGATACGCAGTATTTT,CASSFPVGTGGKDTQYF